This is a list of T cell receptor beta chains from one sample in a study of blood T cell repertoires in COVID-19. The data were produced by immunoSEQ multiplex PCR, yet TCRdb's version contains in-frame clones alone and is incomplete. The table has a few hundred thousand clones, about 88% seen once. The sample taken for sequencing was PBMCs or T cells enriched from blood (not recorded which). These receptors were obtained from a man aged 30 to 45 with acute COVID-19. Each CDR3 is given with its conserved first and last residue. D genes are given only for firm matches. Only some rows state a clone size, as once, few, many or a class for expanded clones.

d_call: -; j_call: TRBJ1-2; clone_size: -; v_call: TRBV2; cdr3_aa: CASHQGRGGYTF; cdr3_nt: TGTGCCAGCCATCAGGGGAGAGGTGGCTACACCTTC
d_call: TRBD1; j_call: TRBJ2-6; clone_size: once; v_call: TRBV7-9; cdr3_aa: CASSLFWTGGSGANVLTF; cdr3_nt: TGTGCCAGCAGCTTGTTTTGGACAGGGGGTTCTGGGGCCAACGTCCTGACTTTC
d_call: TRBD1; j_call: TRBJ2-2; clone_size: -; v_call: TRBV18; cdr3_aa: CASSTRTGRTGELFF; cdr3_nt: TGTGCCAGCTCTACCCGGACAGGAAGGACCGGGGAGCTGTTTTTT
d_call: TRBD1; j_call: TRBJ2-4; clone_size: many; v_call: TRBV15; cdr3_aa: CATSRDDRGNSLAKNIQYF; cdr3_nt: TGTGCCACCAGCAGAGATGACAGGGGCAACTCCCTAGCCAAAAACATTCAGTACTTC
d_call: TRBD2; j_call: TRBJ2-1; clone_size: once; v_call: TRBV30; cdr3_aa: CAWRLAGTNEQFF; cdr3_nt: TGTGCCTGGAGACTAGCGGGAACGAATGAGCAGTTCTTC
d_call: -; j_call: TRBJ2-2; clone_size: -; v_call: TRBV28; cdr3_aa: CASRLTGSPGELFF; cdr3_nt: TGTGCCAGCAGGCTTACAGGATCCCCCGGGGAGCTGTTTTTT
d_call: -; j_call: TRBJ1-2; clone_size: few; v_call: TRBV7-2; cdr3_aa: CASSHEGYGYTF; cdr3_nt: TGTGCCAGCAGCCACGAGGGATATGGCTACACCTTC
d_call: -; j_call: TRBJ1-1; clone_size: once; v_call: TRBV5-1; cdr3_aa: CASSLRSFEAFF; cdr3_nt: TGTGCCAGCAGCTTGCGGTCCTTCGAAGCTTTCTTT
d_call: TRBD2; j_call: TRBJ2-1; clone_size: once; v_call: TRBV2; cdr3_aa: CASSEVGLAGESEQFF; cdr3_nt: TGTGCCAGCAGTGAAGTGGGGCTAGCGGGAGAAAGTGAGCAGTTCTTC
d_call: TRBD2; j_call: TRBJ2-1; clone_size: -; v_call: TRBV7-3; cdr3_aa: CASSLTGTSGSNEQFF; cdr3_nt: TGTGCCAGCAGCCTAACCGGGACTAGCGGGTCGAATGAGCAGTTCTTC
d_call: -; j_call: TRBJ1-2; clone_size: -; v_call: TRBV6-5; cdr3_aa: CAGAGLYGYTF; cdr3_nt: TGTGCCGGAGCAGGGTTGTATGGCTACACCTTC
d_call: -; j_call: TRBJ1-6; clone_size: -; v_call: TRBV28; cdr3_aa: CASSFVRGALHF; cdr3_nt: TGTGCCAGCAGTTTTGTACGGGGAGCCCTCCACTTT
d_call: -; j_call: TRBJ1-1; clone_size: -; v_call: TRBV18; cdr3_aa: CASSKGQNTEAFF; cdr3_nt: TGTGCCAGCTCAAAGGGACAGAACACTGAAGCTTTCTTT
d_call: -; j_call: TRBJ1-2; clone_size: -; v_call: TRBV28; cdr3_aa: CASTTSWDKSGGYTF; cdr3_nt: TGTGCCAGCACCACCAGCTGGGACAAATCGGGGGGCTACACCTTC
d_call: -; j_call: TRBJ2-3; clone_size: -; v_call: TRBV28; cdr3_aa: CASSSGATDTQYF; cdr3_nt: TGTGCCAGCAGCTCTGGAGCCACAGATACGCAGTATTTT
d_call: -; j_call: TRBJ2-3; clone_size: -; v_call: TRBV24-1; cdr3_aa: CATTSSGSGFMADTQYF; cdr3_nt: TGTGCCACCACCTCGAGCGGGTCGGGATTTATGGCAGATACGCAGTATTTT
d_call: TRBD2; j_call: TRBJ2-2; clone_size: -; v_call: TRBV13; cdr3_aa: CASSLFKRGYTGELFF; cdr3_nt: TGTGCCAGCAGCTTATTCAAGCGGGGTTACACCGGGGAGCTGTTTTTT
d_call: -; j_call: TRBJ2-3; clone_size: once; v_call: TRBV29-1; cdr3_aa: CSLVGAGLRDTQYF; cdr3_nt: TGCAGCCTCGTAGGGGCAGGGTTAAGAGATACGCAGTATTTT
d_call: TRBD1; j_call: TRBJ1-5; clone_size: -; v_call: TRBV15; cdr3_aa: CATSRDPRDRTHF; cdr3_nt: TGTGCCACCAGCAGAGACCCCCGGGACAGGACACATTTT
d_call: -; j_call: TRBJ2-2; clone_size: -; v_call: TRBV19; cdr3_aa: CASSIFSRNTGELFF; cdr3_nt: TGTGCCAGTAGTATATTTTCCAGGAACACCGGGGAGCTGTTTTTT
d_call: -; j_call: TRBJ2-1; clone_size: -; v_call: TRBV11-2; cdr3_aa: CASSHGLADSYNEQFF; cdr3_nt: TGTGCCAGCAGCCACGGGCTAGCTGACTCCTACAATGAGCAGTTCTTC
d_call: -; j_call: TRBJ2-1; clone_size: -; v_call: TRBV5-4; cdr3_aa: CASSQGPHEQFF; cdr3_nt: TGTGCCAGCAGCCAGGGCCCGCATGAGCAGTTCTTC
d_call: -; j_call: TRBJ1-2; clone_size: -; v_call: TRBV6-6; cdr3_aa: CASSYVSESYGYTF; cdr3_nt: TGTGCCAGCAGTTACGTCAGCGAATCCTATGGCTACACCTTC
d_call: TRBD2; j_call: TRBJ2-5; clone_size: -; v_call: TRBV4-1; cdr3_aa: CASSGTSGEYQETQYF; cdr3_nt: TGCGCCAGCAGCGGAACTAGCGGGGAGTACCAAGAGACCCAGTACTTC
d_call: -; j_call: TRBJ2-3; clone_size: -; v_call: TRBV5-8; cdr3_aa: CASSPLAWGTDTQYF; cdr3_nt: TGTGCCAGCAGCCCTCTAGCGTGGGGCACAGATACGCAGTATTTT
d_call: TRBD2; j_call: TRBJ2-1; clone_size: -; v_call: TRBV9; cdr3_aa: CASSVDLAGALRNEQFF; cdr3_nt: TGTGCCAGCAGCGTAGATTTAGCGGGAGCTTTGAGGAATGAGCAGTTCTTC
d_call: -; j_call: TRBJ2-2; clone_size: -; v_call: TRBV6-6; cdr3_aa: CASSRGTAWNTGELFF; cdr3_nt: TGTGCCAGCAGTAGAGGAACCGCCTGGAACACCGGGGAGCTGTTTTTT
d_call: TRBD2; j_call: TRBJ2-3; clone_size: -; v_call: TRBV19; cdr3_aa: CASSSSGTKTTDTQYF; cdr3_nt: TGTGCCAGTAGTTCTAGCGGGACCAAGACCACAGATACGCAGTATTTT
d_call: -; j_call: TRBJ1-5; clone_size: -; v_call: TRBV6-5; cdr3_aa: CASSAYRAPDQPQHF; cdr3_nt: TGTGCCAGCAGCGCATACAGGGCTCCGGATCAGCCCCAGCATTTT
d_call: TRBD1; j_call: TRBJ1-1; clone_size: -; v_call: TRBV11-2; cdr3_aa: CASSPEGQVSF; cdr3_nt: TGTGCCAGCAGCCCGGAGGGACAGGTCTCCTTT
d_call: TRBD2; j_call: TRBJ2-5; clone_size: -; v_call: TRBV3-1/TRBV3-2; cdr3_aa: CASSPGTSGGAQETQYF; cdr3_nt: TGTGCCAGCAGCCCGGGGACTAGCGGGGGTGCCCAAGAGACCCAGTACTTC